The sequence of this TCR beta chain was determined in a study of blood T cell repertoires in COVID-19. Study in general: T cells, B-cell-depleted T cells, or PBMCs supplied cDNA or gDNA.

CDR1 and CDR2 from the germline V gene are GTSNPN and SVGIG (reference sequence). V was shortened by 8 bases and J by 1 base, with 11 bases between the two germline ends. There are 12 residues in the CDR3. Clones were read by immunoSEQ multiplex PCR, and TCRdb kept only the in-frame ones, dropping some. In the table there are approximately 200,000 clones, roughly four fifths of which are singletons. The rearrangement links TRBV30 to TRBJ1-1; D perhaps matches TRBD1 (5 bases). The sequence came from a man aged 35-49 years who had recovered from COVID-19. The sequenced sample consisted of PBMCs or T cells enriched from blood (not recorded which). The CDR3 loop is CALRGGNTEAFF. CDR3 in DNA: TGTGCCCTACGGGGGGGGAACACTGAAGCTTTCTTT.